At least ten counts were recorded for the clone carrying this T cell receptor (beta chain). Its cognate antigen is unknown. Ophthalmopathy cases showed moderate-to-severe activity, scoring CAS ≥3 and NOSPECS ≥4, with duration under 3 months. This sample was included in a study of Graves' ophthalmopathy and Graves' hyperthyroidism. Study at large: Pretreatment peripheral blood was obtained at initial diagnosis.

RNA served as the template for amplifying TCR beta CDR3 regions. HTBI-primed first-round RT-PCR preceded second-round multiplex PCR. Using its own MiXCR run on the multiplex PCR reads, TCRdb lists one record per CDR3 protein. The sample carries under 350,000 distinct CDR3 sequences, roughly 16% recorded once. The CDR3 runs to 12 residues. Trimming removed 1 base from V and 10 bases from J; junction bases left unmatched: 6. The germline V gene encodes CDR1 DFQATT and CDR2 SNEGSKA (reference sequence). Overall study findings and caveats: Progression of ophthalmopathy was predicted by the model with less than 71% sensitivity and around 72% specificity. In blood appeared most of the expanded thyroid clonotypes whose frequency exceeded 0.001.

The chain uses TRBV20-1 and TRBJ1-1, with 7 bases aligning to TRBD1. The sequenced sample was peripheral blood. The clonotype originates from an adult man with Graves' ophthalmopathy. CDR3 sequence: CSARGQGTVAFF. For the CDR3, the DNA is TGCAGTGCTAGAGGACAGGGCACAGTAGCTTTCTTT.